This paragraph reports one T cell receptor (beta chain). Its antigen is unknown. The CDR3 ends on some other residue instead of the conserved phenylalanine or tryptophan, so this is likely a read error. This sample is part of a study of tumor and adjacent non-tumor tissue in lung cancer. In the study overall: Samples averaged roughly 4.3 million productive TCRbeta reads each.

Study results and caveats: Tumor tissue had significantly higher TCR diversity than normal lung. Higher tumor TCR diversity was associated with shorter survival.

This CDR3 region has 14 residues. V shed 7 bases and J shed 1 base, with 11 bases lying between them. Germline assignment: CDR1 MNHNS and CDR2 SASEGT. The library came from three nested PCR rounds adapted from ARM-PCR protocols. Each CDR3 protein is one row after TCRdb ran MiXCR on the multiplex PCR reads. The sample has around 70,000 distinct CDR3 sequences; about three quarters are singletons. The template was RNA from unsorted bulk tissue. Newly diagnosed lung cancer patients had thoracic surgery in China, August–late 2014, without prior chemotherapy. Sequenced material: lung tumor tissue. The clonotype comes from a man in his 60s with non-small cell lung cancer. This sequence joins TRBV6-1 and TRBJ1-5; no definite D call. The CDR3 DNA is TGTGCCAGCAACCCATTTCTGAGCAATCAGCCCCAGCATTAT. Translation gives CASNPFLSNQPQHY.